This TCR beta chain was identified in a study of blood T cell repertoires in COVID-19. Sequenced by immunoSEQ multiplex PCR; TCRdb stores in-frame clones only, minus some. The top ten clones hold 1% to 1.5% of a sample with about 180,000 clones, about 90% of them seen once. V lost 7 bases and J lost 1, with 6 bases in between. This CDR3 has 11 amino acids. The germline V gene has CDR1 DFQATT and CDR2 SNEGSKA (reference sequence). Input material: PBMCs or T cells enriched from blood (not recorded which). This sequence joins TRBV20-1 and TRBJ2-3; no clear D. The TCR comes from a human donor with acute COVID-19. The donor label of this sample is uncertain. The CDR3 nucleotides read TGCAGTGACCTATGCACAGATACGCAGTATTTT. Translated: CSDLCTDTQYF.